The next 14 T cell receptor beta chains were all read from a single sample in a study of OX40 agonist ivuxolimab in advanced cancers. The assay was immunoSEQ multiplex PCR, and TCRdb's table has in-frame clones only and misses some. Seen here are around 100,000 clones, approximately 91% observed once, and the top ten hold around 0.16%. This material consisted of CD4+ or CD8+ T cells sorted from blood, taken in a trial of the OX40 agonist ivuxolimab. All receptors derive from an adult with an advanced solid tumor such as melanoma, head and neck, liver or kidney cancer.

V usage is TRBV7-9 and J usage is TRBJ1-1, with TRBD1 as a possible D gene (5 bases). The CDR3 sequence is 16 residues long. CDR1 and CDR2 (germline): SEHNR, FQNEAQ (reference sequence). The ends were cut back, 5 bases at V and 0 bases at J, with 16 bases in the middle. CDR3 DNA: TGTGCCAGCAGCATCAATCCGGGACGGATGAACACTGAAGCTTTCTTT. Amino acids: CASSINPGRMNTEAFF.

The chain joins TRBV9 to TRBJ2-2; 7 bases map to TRBD2. CDR3 length: 18 amino acids. CDR1 is SGDLS, CDR2 YYNGEE, per germline. V gave up 0 bases and J gave up 0 bases; unmatched junction bases: 8. The CDR3 protein is CASSVGIAGYTNTGELFF. CDR3 sequence (DNA): TGTGCCAGCAGCGTAGGAATAGCGGGCTATACGAACACCGGGGAGCTGTTTTTT.

This chain joins TRBV7-7 and TRBJ2-1, with 16 positions matching TRBD2. The CDR3 has 16 residues. Germline lookup yields CDR1 SSHAT and CDR2 FNYEAQ (reference sequence). V gave up 5 bases and J gave up 5 bases; unmatched junction bases: 3. Written as DNA, the CDR3 is TGTGCCAGCAGCCGGGGACTAGCGGGAGGGAACAATGAGCAGTTCTTC. Translation gives CASSRGLAGGNNEQFF.

The chain uses TRBV27 and TRBJ2-4; a weak D match, TRBD1 (5 bases). This CDR3 has 14 residues. Trimming took off 5 bases at V and 0 bases at J, with 8 bases between the two ends. Germline CDR1 and CDR2: MNHEY and SMNVEV (reference sequence). CDR3 sequence reads: CASSPQGAKNIQYF. Here the CDR3 DNA reads TGTGCCAGCAGTCCCCAGGGAGCCAAAAACATTCAGTACTTC.

This chain joins TRBV19 and TRBJ1-1; possibly TRBD1 for D (5 bases). This CDR3 contains 13 residues. CDR1 is LNHDA, CDR2 SQIVND, per germline (reference sequence). V lost 6 bases to trimming and J lost 1 base, with 9 bases between them. The CDR3 is CASRGLKNTEAFF. DNA of the CDR3: TGTGCCAGTAGGGGACTTAAGAACACTGAAGCTTTCTTT.

This clone showed up just once. The CDR3 reads CASSFSSGTGFNEQFF. The CDR3 DNA follows: TGTGCCAGCAGCTTCTCATCCGGGACAGGGTTCAATGAGCAGTTCTTC. This chain uses TRBV7-9 with TRBJ2-1; 9 nucleotides match TRBD1. The CDR3 loop spans 16 amino acids. The V gene end was trimmed by 3 bases and the J gene end by 6 bases; junction bases not matched to a gene: 9. CDR1 is SEHNR, CDR2 FQNEAQ, per germline (reference sequence).

The chain is built from TRBV9 and TRBJ1-1, with D possibly being TRBD1 (5 bases). Germline V gene lookup returns CDR1 SGDLS and CDR2 YYNGEE. The CDR3 is 16 residues long. The V end was cut by 0 bases, the J end by 5 bases, with 17 bases between. The CDR3 DNA follows: TGTGCCAGCAGCGTAGCTACCGGGCAGGGAGGGACTGAAGCTTTCTTT. Translating it yields CASSVATGQGGTEAFF.

This clone appeared a single time. The genes are TRBV6-1 and TRBJ1-3; D gene ambiguous. Trimming shortened V by 4 bases and J by 1 base, and 14 bases separated the two germline ends. Germline V lookup: CDR1 MNHNS, CDR2 SASEGT. The CDR3 has 16 amino acids. The CDR3 region is CASSGLGRLSGNTIYF. DNA of the CDR3: TGTGCCAGCAGTGGTTTAGGCAGGCTTTCTGGAAACACCATATATTTT.

The chain has TRBV9 and TRBJ2-3, with D hard to call. Germline V gene data show CDR1 as SGDLS and CDR2 as YYNGEE. V shed 2 bases and J shed 2 bases, with 9 bases lying between them. There are 14 residues in the CDR3. The CDR3 nucleotides read TGTGCCAGCAGCGTGAAGATTGACACAGATACGCAGTATTTT. Protein: CASSVKIDTDTQYF.

J is TRBJ1-3 and V is TRBV5-1; D not resolved. Trimming took off 2 bases at V and 2 bases at J, with 5 bases between the two ends. The CDR3 is 13 amino acids. Germline V lookup: CDR1 SGHRS, CDR2 YFSETQ. The CDR3 DNA is TGCGCCAGCAGCTTAAGGGCTGGAAACACCATATATTTT. Translated, it gives CASSLRAGNTIYF.

The V and J genes are TRBV27 and TRBJ1-2; D gene unclear. This CDR3 contains 14 residues. V shed 4 bases and J shed 4 bases, with 13 bases lying between them. CDR1 MNHEY and CDR2 SMNVEV come from the germline V gene (reference sequence). The DNA for the CDR3 is TGTGCCAGCAGTTCCGCGGGGATATCCTATGGCTACACCTTC. This sequence encodes CASSSAGISYGYTF.

The rearrangement links TRBV5-1 to TRBJ2-3, with D uncertain. Deletions cut 1 base from V and 1 base from J, with 10 bases between. The CDR3 loop spans 15 amino acids. Per the germline V gene, CDR1 is SGHRS and CDR2 is YFSETQ. CDR3: CASSLQESGTDTQYF. The CDR3 DNA sequence: TGCGCCAGCAGCTTGCAAGAGTCGGGCACAGATACGCAGTATTTT.

The V call is TRBV5-6, the J call TRBJ1-2; perhaps TRBD1 as D (5 bases). The V and J ends lost 2 bases and 2 bases respectively, with 10 bases between them. Germline values: CDR1 SGHDT, CDR2 YYEEEE. CDR3 length equals 14 residues. The CDR3 loop reads CASSFYDRNYGYTF. CDR3 bases: TGTGCCAGCAGCTTTTATGACAGAAACTATGGCTACACCTTC.

The chain recombines TRBV25-1 with TRBJ1-4; D gene uncertain. Germline CDR1 MGHDK, CDR2 SYGVNS. The CDR3 has 13 amino acids. Trimming left V 8 bases short and J 7 bases short, with 14 bases between. The DNA for the CDR3 is TGTGCCAGCGAGAACCCCGGAGGTGAAAAACTGTTTTTT. Amino acids: CASENPGGEKLFF. Looking up the rest from reference TRBV25-1 and TRBJ1-4 gives the full variable domain: EADIYQTPRYLVIGTGKKITLECSQTMGHDKMYWYQQDPGMELHLIHYSYGVNSTEKGDLSSESTVSRIRTEHFPLTLESARPSHTSQYLCASENPGGEKLFFGSGTQLSVL.